This T cell receptor beta chain was obtained from a study of blood T cells in healthy people across ages. Whole-study findings and limits: The study found TCR beta diversity correlated strongly with naive T cell percentage.

No fewer than 6 micrograms of total RNA were isolated from every sample. V was trimmed by 6 bases and J by 4 bases, leaving 12 bases between them. CDR1 and CDR2 (germline): SNHLY, FYNNEI. This CDR3 has 13 amino acids. Sample-barcoded 5' priming and a J-beta primer mix drove a second PCR of about 6 to 12 cycles. TCRdb re-analysed the 5' RACE reads in MiXCR, keeping a single row per CDR3 protein. The data contain some 760,000 distinct CDR3 sequences, approximately 25% of them singletons. This clonotype occurred a few times. Antigen unknown. These same data were also listed under a study on T cells of mothers and their children.

The chain joins TRBV2 to TRBJ2-5; D is possibly TRBD2 (6 bases). The TCR comes from a boy between 10 and 17 years old in good health. The sequenced sample was blood. CDR3 protein: CASSGEALETQYF. The CDR3 nucleotides are TGTGCCAGCAGCGGGGAGGCCCTAGAGACCCAGTACTTC. Full variable domain (missing parts from reference TRBV2 and TRBJ2-5): EPEVTQTPSHQVTQMGQEVILRCVPISNHLYFYWYRQILGQKVEFLVSFYNNEISEKSEIFDDQFSVERPDGSNFTLKIRSTKLEDSAMYFCASSGEALETQYFGPGTRLLVL.